These T cell receptor beta chains were read from a single sample in a study of neurological immune-mediated disorders. Via MiXCR, TCRdb re-called the 5' RACE reads, giving one row per CDR3 protein. This table holds some 24,000 distinct CDR3 sequences, around an eighth found once. The sample comprised PBMCs. The receptors here all came from a woman aged 40 to 50 with HTLV-1-associated myelopathy (HAM/TSP). Each CDR3 is given with its conserved first and last residue. D genes are given only for firm matches. Size tells how often a clone was seen (once, few, many) or the class of an expanded clone, and some rows leave it out.

TRBJ1-1 | few | NA | TRBV5-5 | TGTGCCAGCAGCCCAACAGGGAACACTGAAGCTTTCTTT | CASSPTGNTEAFF
TRBJ1-1 | many | TRBD1 | TRBV24-1 | TGTGCCACCAGTGATCCCGGACAGGGCGGCACTGAAGCTTTCTTT | CATSDPGQGGTEAFF
TRBJ1-3 | many | NA | TRBV20-1 | TGCAGTGCAGCCACCAATGGTGAGCCCTCTGGAAACACCATATATTTT | CSAATNGEPSGNTIYF
TRBJ2-2 | medium-sized | NA | TRBV5-6 | TGTGCCAGCAGCCCGACAGGCGAAGGCACCGGGGAGCTGTTTTTT | CASSPTGEGTGELFF
TRBJ2-1 | NA | TRBD2 | TRBV28 | TGTGCCAGCAAGGGGACTAGCGGAAACAATGAGCAGTTCTTC | CASKGTSGNNEQFF
TRBJ2-3 | many | NA | TRBV25-1 | TGTGCCAGCAGTGACGGCCTCACAGATACGCAGTATTTT | CASSDGLTDTQYF
TRBJ2-1 | many | NA | TRBV4-1 | TGCGCCAGCAGCCAAGGAAGGGGCAATGAGCAGTTCTTC | CASSQGRGNEQFF
TRBJ2-3 | many | TRBD2 | TRBV20-1 | TGCAGTGCTAAGGCGGGGGGAAACACAGATACGCAGTATTTT | CSAKAGGNTDTQYF
TRBJ2-3 | many | NA | TRBV6-6 | TGTGCCAGCAGTTACTCCGGCACAGATACGCAGTATTTT | CASSYSGTDTQYF
TRBJ1-1 | many | TRBD1 | TRBV9 | TGTGCCAGCAGCCCCCGACAGGGGTCTAGTGAAGCTTTCTTT | CASSPRQGSSEAFF
TRBJ2-6 | many | NA | TRBV5-1 | TGCGCCAGCAGCTCTGGGGTGGCGGGGGCCAACGTCCTGACTTTC | CASSSGVAGANVLTF
TRBJ1-5 | many | NA | TRBV5-4 | TGTGCCAGCAGCTTTGGAGGGAGAACTCAGCCCCAGCATTTT | CASSFGGRTQPQHF
TRBJ2-1 | many | TRBD2 | TRBV6-4 | TGTGCCAGCAGTGACTCGATCGGGGGGGGCCGGAATGAGCAGTTCTTC | CASSDSIGGGRNEQFF
TRBJ2-1 | many | NA | TRBV5-1 | TGCGCCAGCAGCTTGGGGGACCCAATAAACGCATGGTTCTTC | CASSLGDPINAWFF
TRBJ1-1 | many | TRBD1 | TRBV20-1 | TGCAGTGCTAAAGGACAGGGGGTTGACACTGAAGCTTTCTTT | CSAKGQGVDTEAFF
TRBJ2-4 | many | NA | TRBV7-8 | TGTGCCAGCAGCTTAGCGACGGCTTGGGACATTCAGTACTTC | CASSLATAWDIQYF
TRBJ2-7 | many | TRBD2 | TRBV20-1 | TGCAGTGCTCCTCGGACTAGCGGGGGCCAATTCTCCTACGAGCAGTACTTC | CSAPRTSGGQFSYEQYF
TRBJ2-3 | many | NA | TRBV7-9 | TGTGCCAGCGTTAAGAGAGATACGCAGTATTTT | CASVKRDTQYF
TRBJ2-2 | NA | TRBD1 | TRBV5-1 | TGCGCCAGCAGCTTAAGGACAGGGGGCTCCGGGGAGCTGTTTTTT | CASSLRTGGSGELFF
TRBJ2-2 | many | TRBD1 | TRBV5-1 | TGCGCCAGCAGCTTGGACCGGGACAGGGGCCACGCGAACACCGGGGAGCTGTTTTTT | CASSLDRDRGHANTGELFF
TRBJ1-1 | many | NA | TRBV7-2 | TGTGCCAGCAGCGAGTCAGGGGTTTATGGCACTGAAGCTTTCTTT | CASSESGVYGTEAFF
TRBJ2-5 | many | NA | TRBV5-1 | TGCGCCAGCAGCCCCGACATAACTGAGACCCAGTACTTC | CASSPDITETQYF
TRBJ2-7 | many | TRBD1 | TRBV2 | TGTGCCAGCAGTGAGCGCAGGGGGCCCTACGAGCAGTACTTC | CASSERRGPYEQYF
TRBJ2-1 | many | TRBD2 | TRBV20-1 | TGCAGTGCTAGTCCCCTCGGGGGGTCCTACAATGAGCAGTTCTTC | CSASPLGGSYNEQFF
TRBJ2-3 | medium-sized | NA | TRBV5-1 | TGCGCCAGCAGCTGGGGAGCTGCCACAGATACGCAGTATTTT | CASSWGAATDTQYF
TRBJ2-1 | many | TRBD1 | TRBV5-6 | TGTGCCAGCAGCGCGACAGGGACCTACAATGAGCAGTTCTTC | CASSATGTYNEQFF
TRBJ2-2 | many | NA | TRBV11-2 | TGTGCCAGCAGCCTGGGGCTGGGGGAAAACACCGGGGAGCTGTTTTTT | CASSLGLGENTGELFF
TRBJ2-1 | many | TRBD1 | TRBV9 | TGTGCCAGCAGCGTAACGGCCGGGACAGGGGCCTACAATGAGCAGTTCTTC | CASSVTAGTGAYNEQFF
TRBJ2-3 | many | TRBD2 | TRBV10-3 | TGTGCCATCAGTGCGGCGCGGGGGGGTAATACGCAGTATTTT | CAISAARGGNTQYF
TRBJ1-1 | medium-sized | TRBD1 | TRBV9 | TGTGCCAGCAGCGGACAGGGAGGCTTGGGCACTGAAGCTTTCTTT | CASSGQGGLGTEAFF
TRBJ2-5 | many | TRBD2 | TRBV5-1 | TGCGCCAGCAGCGCGGGGGGCTTCGGCGAGACCCAGTACTTC | CASSAGGFGETQYF
TRBJ1-1 | many | NA | TRBV10-3 | TGTGCCATCAGTGAGTCGGGAGGAGGGGCTAACACTGAAGCTTTCTTT | CAISESGGGANTEAFF
TRBJ1-1 | medium-sized | TRBD1 | TRBV5-1 | TGCGCCAGCAGCTTCAATCTTAGGACAGGGGCCAGGAACACTGAAGCTTTCTTT | CASSFNLRTGARNTEAFF
TRBJ1-2 | few | NA | TRBV12-3/TRBV12-4 | TGTGCCAGCAGTTCCGGGCCACATGTTGACTACACCTTC | CASSSGPHVDYTF
TRBJ1-1 | few | NA | TRBV6-1 | TGTGCCAGCAGTGAAAGGCACCGGGGAACTAACACTGAAGCTTTCTTT | CASSERHRGTNTEAFF
TRBJ2-6 | many | NA | TRBV13 | TGTGCCAGCAACTCGAGGTTTTCTGGGGCCAACGTCCTGACTTTC | CASNSRFSGANVLTF
TRBJ2-7 | many | TRBD1 | TRBV12-5 | TGTGCTAGTGGTCCCGGACAGGGCACCTACGAGCAGTACTTC | CASGPGQGTYEQYF
TRBJ1-3 | many | NA | TRBV5-1 | TGCGCCAGCAGCCCGGACGGGACTGGTGGAAACACCATATATTTT | CASSPDGTGGNTIYF
TRBJ2-7 | many | TRBD2 | TRBV28 | TGTGCCAGCAGTCAATCAGCGGGGGGGCCTTACGAGCAGTACTTC | CASSQSAGGPYEQYF
TRBJ2-3 | many | NA | TRBV12-3/TRBV12-4 | TGTGCCAGCAGGGGTCACGGGGGGCCTCAAGATACGCAGTATTTT | CASRGHGGPQDTQYF
TRBJ1-2 | many | TRBD1 | TRBV20-1 | TGCAGTGCTGTGTGGGGACAGGGGGCGACAGGCTACACCTTC | CSAVWGQGATGYTF
TRBJ1-2 | many | TRBD1 | TRBV5-1 | TGCGCCAGCAGCCCCGACCCGGACAGGGCCAACTATGGCTACACCTTC | CASSPDPDRANYGYTF
TRBJ1-1 | NA | NA | TRBV2 | TGTGCCAGCGCCGTACATGCGAACACTGAAGCTTTCTTT | CASAVHANTEAFF
TRBJ2-2 | many | TRBD2 | TRBV5-6 | TGTGCCAGCAGCTTGGCGGGGTACGAGCGGGGGGCCCGAGGGGAGCTGTTTTTT | CASSLAGYERGARGELFF
TRBJ2-4 | many | NA | TRBV15 | TGTGCCACCAGCCCCCCGGACATCCTAGCCAAAAACATTCAGTACTTC | CATSPPDILAKNIQYF
TRBJ2-7 | many | NA | TRBV2 | TGTGCCAGCAGTGAAAGGTACTACGAGCAGTACTTC | CASSERYYEQYF
TRBJ2-3 | many | NA | TRBV24-1 | TGTGCCACCAGTGCAGAGAGCACAGATACGCAGTATTTT | CATSAESTDTQYF
TRBJ1-2 | NA | NA | TRBV11-2 | TGTGCCAGTAGCCGCCGGCGGGGCTGCACCTTC | CASSRRRGCTF
TRBJ2-4 | many | TRBD2 | TRBV20-1 | TGCAGTGCTAGAAGGGGACTAGCGGGGCCTCGGGGAAACATTCAGTACTTC | CSARRGLAGPRGNIQYF
TRBJ1-2 | many | TRBD1 | TRBV9 | TGTGCCAGCAGCGCCGGGACAGGGGGCCGAGGCTACACCTTC | CASSAGTGGRGYTF
TRBJ2-1 | many | NA | TRBV3-1 | TGTGCCAGCAGCCAAGAGCGACGCGTCTGGAATGAGCAGTTCTTC | CASSQERRVWNEQFF
TRBJ2-7 | many | NA | TRBV27 | TGTGCCAGCAGTCTTGGAGGTGAGCAGTACTTC | CASSLGGEQYF
TRBJ2-1 | many | NA | TRBV20-1 | TGCAGTGCTAGCAAGCCCTCCTACAATGAGCAGTTCTTC | CSASKPSYNEQFF
TRBJ2-5 | many | NA | TRBV6-5 | TGTGCCAGCAGTTACGGGCTAGAGGCGGAAACCCAGTACTTC | CASSYGLEAETQYF
TRBJ2-5 | many | NA | TRBV10-3 | TGTGCCATCAGTGGGACAGAGTACCAAGAGACCCAGTACTTC | CAISGTEYQETQYF
TRBJ1-1 | many | NA | TRBV5-1 | TGCGCCAGCAGCCCGCAGGGACACACTGAAGCTTTCTTT | CASSPQGHTEAFF
TRBJ1-1 | many | NA | TRBV11-2 | TGTGCCAGCAGCTTACGGGAATCCGGGTACACTGAAGCTTTCTTT | CASSLRESGYTEAFF
TRBJ1-2 | few | NA | TRBV29-1 | TGCAGCGCGGGCTATGGCTACACCTTC | CSAGYGYTF
TRBJ2-3 | many | NA | TRBV3-1 | TGTGCCAGCAGCCAAGCCTCGGGTCTGAAAGATACGCAGTATTTT | CASSQASGLKDTQYF